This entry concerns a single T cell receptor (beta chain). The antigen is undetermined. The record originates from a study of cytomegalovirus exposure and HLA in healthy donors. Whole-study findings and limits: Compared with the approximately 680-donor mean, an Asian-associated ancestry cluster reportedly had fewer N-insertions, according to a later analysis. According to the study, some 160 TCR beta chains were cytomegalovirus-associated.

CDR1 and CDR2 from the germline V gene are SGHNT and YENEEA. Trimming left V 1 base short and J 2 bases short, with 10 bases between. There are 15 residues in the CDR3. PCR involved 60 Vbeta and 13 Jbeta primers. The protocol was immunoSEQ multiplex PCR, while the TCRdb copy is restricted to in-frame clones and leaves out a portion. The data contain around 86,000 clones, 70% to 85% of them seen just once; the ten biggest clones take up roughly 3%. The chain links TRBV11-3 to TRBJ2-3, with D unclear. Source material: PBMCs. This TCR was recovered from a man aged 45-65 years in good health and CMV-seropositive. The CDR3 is CASSLVSSFTDTQYF. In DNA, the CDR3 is TGTGCCAGCAGCTTAGTTAGCAGCTTCACAGATACGCAGTATTTT.